This T cell receptor (beta chain) was obtained from a study of post-analysis software for immune sequencing data. Study-wide results and caveats: Relative to controls, patients with multiple sclerosis showed significantly lower normalized Chao1 diversity. Among five TRBV segments more frequent in patients than controls were TRBV5-6, TRBV5-1 and TRBV20-1.

Points on this clonotype: What it binds is not known. A junction end diverges from the germline sequence, so it may reflect a read error.

Unique-molecular-identifier-tagged TCR beta cDNA libraries were used. TCRdb ran MiXCR on the PCR reads and lists one entry per CDR3 protein. The sample lists 820,000 or so distinct CDR3 sequences, approximately 57% occurring once. This CDR3 contains 14 residues. Looked up from germline, CDR1 is SQVTM and CDR2 is ANQGSEA. The chain links TRBV29-1 to TRBJ2-3; TRBD2 matches at 8 bases. The sequencing input was blood. The source of this sequence is a girl between 5 and 17 years old with multiple sclerosis. CDR3 sequence (DNA): TGCAGCATTGAAGGCCTAGCGGGCCTAGATACGCAGTATTTT. Protein sequence: CSIEGLAGLDTQYF.